What follows are 30 T cell receptor beta chains derived from one specimen sequenced in a study of blood T cell repertoires in COVID-19. Clones were read by immunoSEQ multiplex PCR, and TCRdb kept only the in-frame ones, dropping some. The sample carries more than 300,000 clones, 70% to 90% recorded once. The sample was PBMCs or T cells enriched from blood (not recorded which). These receptors were collected from a man aged 35-49 years in a cohort exposed to, infected with or recovered from COVID-19 (not recorded which).

This rearrangement joins TRBV10-3 to TRBJ2-5; the D is unclear. CDR3 length: 14 residues. Per the germline V gene, CDR1 is ENHRY and CDR2 is SYGVKD. Trimming took off 3 bases at V and 5 bases at J, with 13 bases between the two ends. The CDR3 bases are TGTGCCATCAGTGAAAAATTTGGCGGTGAGACCCAGTACTTC. This gives the protein CAISEKFGGETQYF.

V gene TRBV19 combines with J gene TRBJ2-3, with 8 bases fitting TRBD2. The CDR3 is made up of 15 amino acids. J gave up 0 bases and V 5 bases, and 4 bases lay outside the gene matches. Germline V gives CDR1 LNHDA, CDR2 SQIVND (reference sequence). CDR3 protein: CASSWAGGSTDTQYF. CDR3 nucleotide sequence: TGTGCCAGTAGTTGGGCGGGAGGAAGCACAGATACGCAGTATTTT.

The V and J genes are TRBV18 and TRBJ1-1, with 8 bases fitting TRBD1. CDR3 size: 15 residues. Germline loops: CDR1 KGHSH, CDR2 LQKENI. With 3 bases clipped from V and 4 bases from J, the junction kept 7 bases outside the gene matches. CDR3 in DNA: TGTGCCAGCTCACCGGACAGGGCGGCGGGCACTGAAGCTTTCTTT. Amino acid sequence: CASSPDRAAGTEAFF.

This rearrangement joins TRBV3-1 (or the pseudogene TRBV3-2) to TRBJ2-7, with a possible D match to TRBD1 (6 bases). Between the trimmed V and J ends, which lost 1 base and 0 bases, there was a span of 16 bases. Germline V gene sequence: CDR1 LGHDT, CDR2 YNNKEL (reference sequence). The CDR3 extends over 17 amino acids. The CDR3 loop is CASSQGGRGYRSYEQYF. The CDR3 coding sequence is TGTGCCAGCAGCCAAGGGGGAAGGGGGTACCGCTCCTACGAGCAGTACTTC.

The chain joins TRBV20-1 to TRBJ1-4; maybe TRBD1 (5 bases). V was pared by 3 bases and J by 8 bases, with 19 bases between. Germline V gene sequence: CDR1 DFQATT, CDR2 SNEGSKA (reference sequence). This CDR3 is 15 amino acids long. CDR3 loop: CSASDSGSGREKLFF. The CDR3 nucleotides read TGCAGTGCTAGTGACAGCGGGTCTGGGAGGGAAAAACTGTTTTTT.

This chain links TRBV3-1 (or the pseudogene TRBV3-2) with TRBJ1-2; D is possibly TRBD1 (5 bases). V dropped 2 bases and J dropped 4 bases, with 11 bases sitting between them. CDR1 is LGHDT and CDR2 is YNNKEL in the germline V gene (reference sequence). The CDR3 is 14 amino acids. CDR3 DNA sequence: TGTGCCAGCAGCCAACAAGGGGCGAGCTATGGCTACACCTTC. This codes for CASSQQGASYGYTF.

In its sample, this clone was seen many times. V and J are TRBV6-6 and TRBJ1-2; 12 bases are shared with TRBD1. Germline values: CDR1 MNHNY, CDR2 SVGAGI (reference sequence). The CDR3 has 17 amino acids. J lost 4 bases, V lost 5 bases, and 11 bases had no gene match. The DNA of the CDR3 is TGTGCCAGCAGTCGACCGGGACAGGGGGCCAAGGGCTATGGCTACACCTTC. This encodes CASSRPGQGAKGYGYTF.

Details on this clone: One end of the junction varies from germline; a read error may be responsible. V usage is TRBV3-1 (or the pseudogene TRBV3-2) and J usage is TRBJ1-2; 8 bases map to TRBD1. CDR3 size: 16 residues. Looked up from germline, CDR1 is LGHDT and CDR2 is YNNKEL (reference sequence). The CDR3 loop is CASSQGQGQESYGYTF. CDR3 DNA sequence: TGTGCCAGCAGTCAAGGACAGGGCCAAGAGAGCTATGGCTACACCTTC.

This rearrangement joins TRBV4-1 to TRBJ2-7; D possibly corresponds to TRBD2 (5 bases). CDR3 length equals 15 residues. The V gene lost 1 base and the J gene lost 3 bases, with 13 bases spanning the gap. Germline V CDR1 and CDR2: MGHRA, YSYEKL. The CDR3 reads CASSQGWPGGYEQYF. The CDR3 nucleotides read TGCGCCAGCAGCCAAGGATGGCCCGGAGGCTACGAGCAGTACTTC.

This clone occurred a few times. This chain joins TRBV18 and TRBJ1-5; 8 bases fit TRBD1. CDR1 KGHSH and CDR2 LQKENI come from the germline V gene. With 3 bases clipped from V and 9 bases from J, the junction kept 10 bases outside the gene matches. This CDR3 region has 15 residues. CDR3 loop: CASSPDRALEWPQHF. DNA for the CDR3: TGTGCCAGCTCACCGGACAGGGCATTGGAGTGGCCCCAGCATTTT.

This chain uses TRBV28 with TRBJ2-7; maybe TRBD2 (5 bases). V gave up 8 bases and J gave up 1 base, with 9 bases separating them. The CDR3 totals 12 residues. Germline assignment: CDR1 MDHEN and CDR2 SYDVKM. CDR3 loop: CASGGASYEQYF. Written as DNA, the CDR3 is TGTGCCAGCGGAGGAGCGTCCTACGAGCAGTACTTC.

The chain uses TRBV7-6 and TRBJ1-1; D unclear. Trimming took 2 bases from V and 1 from J, leaving 11 bases between them. Germline V gives CDR1 SGHVS, CDR2 FNYEAQ. This CDR3 contains 15 residues. The chain's CDR3 is CASSLYNSPNTEAFF. In nucleotides, the CDR3 is TGTGCCAGCAGCTTATATAACAGCCCGAACACTGAAGCTTTCTTT.

The genes are TRBV2 and TRBJ2-1; 12 nucleotides agree with TRBD2. The germline V gene has CDR1 SNHLY and CDR2 FYNNEI. The length of the CDR3 is 18 residues. The V segment lost 10 bases and the J segment 8 bases; nucleotides outside the gene matches: 21. In nucleotides, the CDR3 is TGTGCCATTCGGACTAGCGGGACCCCTTGGTGGGATGGCGATGAGCAGTTCTTC. Its translation: CAIRTSGTPWWDGDEQFF.

The chain couples TRBV19 to TRBJ2-7; 11 bases align to TRBD2. CDR3 size: 15 residues. V dropped 5 bases and J dropped 2; count of bases not matched to a gene: 5. CDR1 is LNHDA and CDR2 is SQIVND in the germline V gene (reference sequence). The CDR3 is CASSVLSGRAYEQYF. The CDR3 coding sequence is TGTGCCAGTAGTGTCCTTAGCGGGAGGGCCTACGAGCAGTACTTC.

This clone was recorded a few times. CDR3 amino acids: CASSLKREGPYEQFF. The CDR3 DNA reads as TGTGCCAGCAGTCTCAAGCGGGAGGGCCCCTATGAGCAGTTCTTC. The V and J genes are TRBV27 and TRBJ2-1; 10 nucleotides align to TRBD2. This CDR3 has 15 amino acids. J gave up 8 bases and V 5 bases, and 9 bases lay outside the gene matches. Germline CDR1 and CDR2: MNHEY and SMNVEV (reference sequence).

The V gene is TRBV28, the J gene TRBJ1-1; a weak D match, TRBD1 (5 bases). Germline V CDR1 and CDR2: MDHEN, SYDVKM. CDR3 length: 13 amino acids. V was shortened by 3 bases and J by 1 base, with 6 bases between the two germline ends. CDR3 residues: CASSFGGNTEAFF. DNA for the CDR3: TGTGCCAGCAGTTTCGGGGGGAACACTGAAGCTTTCTTT.

The chain links TRBV7-3 to TRBJ2-3, with TRBD2 matching over 9 bases. Germline loops: CDR1 SGHTA, CDR2 FQGTGA. This CDR3 contains 15 residues. J was trimmed by 4 bases and V by 3 bases; bases with no gene match: 5. The CDR3 protein is CASSFGGRAADTQYF. The DNA for the CDR3 is TGTGCCAGCAGCTTCGGCGGGAGGGCTGCAGATACGCAGTATTTT.

The chain is built from TRBV6-1 and TRBJ1-2, with a weak D call TRBD1 (5 bases). CDR1 MNHNS and CDR2 SASEGT come from the germline V gene. The V end was cut by 0 bases, the J end by 9 bases, with 14 bases between. This CDR3 is built from 14 residues. In DNA, the CDR3 is TGTGCCAGCAGTGAAGCGAGAAGGGGAATTAGCTACACCTTC. It encodes CASSEARRGISYTF.

V and J are TRBV5-4 and TRBJ1-1; unclear D gene. V was cut by 5 bases and J by 2 bases, with 7 bases left in between. The CDR3 is 12 residues long. CDR1 SGHNT and CDR2 YYREEE come from the germline V gene (reference sequence). DNA for the CDR3: TGTGCCAGCAGACGGGATAACACTGAAGCTTTCTTT. This codes for CASRRDNTEAFF.

The J gene is TRBJ2-7, the V gene TRBV3-1 (or the pseudogene TRBV3-2); 7 bases align to TRBD2. Germline-derived CDR1 and CDR2 are LGHDT and YNNKEL (reference sequence). Germline trimming cut 1 base from V and 0 bases from J; bases unmatched to any gene: 3. CDR3 length: 15 residues. CDR3 loop: CASSQGGTTSYEQYF. The CDR3 bases are TGTGCCAGCAGCCAAGGCGGGACTACCTCCTACGAGCAGTACTTC.

J is TRBJ2-7 and V is TRBV6-5, with a weak D call TRBD2 (5 bases). V dropped 5 bases and J dropped 0 bases, with 14 bases sitting between them. Per germline, CDR1 MNHEY and CDR2 SVGAGI. The CDR3 has 15 residues. The CDR3 DNA is TGTGCCAGCAGTCCCGGACTGCCGAGCTCCTACGAGCAGTACTTC. Translated, it gives CASSPGLPSSYEQYF.

This chain links TRBV7-2 with TRBJ2-1; D call uncertain. The CDR3 has 14 residues. V dropped 6 bases and J dropped 4 bases, with 13 bases sitting between them. Germline V gene lookup returns CDR1 SGHTA and CDR2 FQGNSA. CDR3 DNA sequence: TGTGCCAGCAGGTCTCCCAGTCCTTACAATGAGCAGTTCTTC. This codes for CASRSPSPYNEQFF.

V gene TRBV9 combines with J gene TRBJ2-1; 8 bases map to TRBD1. The CDR3 has 15 residues. V lost 3 bases and J lost 0; bases outside the gene matches: 2. The V gene's germline CDR1 is SGDLS and CDR2 YYNGEE. CDR3 DNA sequence: TGTGCCAGCAGCGGGACAGGGTCCTCCTACAATGAGCAGTTCTTC. It specifies CASSGTGSSYNEQFF.

The rearrangement uses TRBV29-1 and TRBJ2-2, with D perhaps matching TRBD2 (6 bases). The CDR3 contains 13 residues. Germline-derived CDR1 and CDR2 are SQVTM and ANQGSEA. V lost 8 bases, J lost 0 bases, and 10 bases lay in between. The DNA for the CDR3 is TGCAGCACCGGGACTTCGAACACCGGGGAGCTGTTTTTT. Translation: CSTGTSNTGELFF.

The genes are TRBV6-5 and TRBJ2-3; D is undetermined. Germline CDR1 reads MNHEY; CDR2 reads SVGAGI. The germline V and J ends were trimmed by 7 bases and 1 base, with 9 bases remaining between them. The CDR3 is 13 amino acids. The CDR3 DNA follows: TGTGCCAGCACTTTGTCTGGCACAGATACGCAGTATTTT. Protein sequence: CASTLSGTDTQYF.

Regarding this clone: The sample contains more than one DNA sequence encoding this CDR3. The genes are TRBV3-1 (or the pseudogene TRBV3-2) and TRBJ2-2; 8 positions match TRBD1. The CDR3 is made up of 15 amino acids. The V gene end was trimmed by 1 base and the J gene end by 5 bases; junction bases not matched to a gene: 3. Germline CDR1 reads LGHDT; CDR2 reads YNNKEL (reference sequence). The CDR3 loop reads CASSQGTGSTGELFF. CDR3 sequence (DNA): TGTGCCAGCAGCCAAGGGACAGGGTCGACCGGGGAGCTGTTTTTT.

This rearrangement joins TRBV19 to TRBJ2-1; 7 positions match TRBD2. Germline CDR1 reads LNHDA; CDR2 reads SQIVND (reference sequence). J gave up 9 bases and V 7 bases, and 9 bases lay outside the gene matches. This CDR3 has 13 residues. The CDR3 spells CASTRSGGGEQFF. The CDR3 DNA reads as TGTGCCAGTACCCGATCGGGGGGAGGTGAGCAGTTCTTC.

J is TRBJ2-2 and V is TRBV7-2; TRBD2 matches at 12 bases. Trimming removed 5 bases from V and 6 bases from J; junction bases left unmatched: 4. Germline assignment: CDR1 SGHTA and CDR2 FQGNSA. The CDR3 sequence is 15 residues long. The CDR3 reads CASSPTSGRSGELFF. CDR3 bases: TGTGCCAGCAGCCCGACTAGCGGGAGATCCGGGGAGCTGTTTTTT.

The genes are TRBV28 and TRBJ2-3; possible D gene TRBD1, 6 bases. Trimming pared 5 bases from V and 4 bases from J, leaving 13 bases between. Germline-derived CDR1 and CDR2 are MDHEN and SYDVKM. CDR3 length: 14 amino acids. The CDR3 sequence is CASSITGIADTQYF. The CDR3, as DNA: TGTGCCAGCAGTATAACAGGGATCGCAGATACGCAGTATTTT. The variable domain in full, completed from reference TRBV28 and TRBJ2-3, reads DVKVTQSSRYLVKRTGEKVFLECVQDMDHENMFWYRQDPGLGLRLIYFSYDVKMKEKGDIPEGYSVSREKKERFSLILESASTNQTSMYLCASSITGIADTQYFGPGTRLTVL.

The rearrangement links TRBV7-9 to TRBJ2-1; TRBD2 matches 8 bases. The germline V gene encodes CDR1 SEHNR and CDR2 FQNEAQ (reference sequence). The CDR3 is 19 amino acids. J was trimmed by 0 bases and V by 4 bases; bases with no gene match: 14. CDR3 sequence reads: CASSSRKRETLSSYNEQFF. CDR3 DNA sequence: TGTGCCAGCAGCTCCCGGAAGCGGGAGACCCTTAGCTCCTACAATGAGCAGTTCTTC.